This T cell receptor beta chain emerged from a study of blood T cells in healthy people across ages. From germline, CDR1 is MDHEN and CDR2 SYDVKM. V lost 5 bases and J lost 3; bases outside the gene matches: 8. There are 16 residues in the CDR3. The authors ran a second PCR of 7 to 11 cycles using a sample-barcoded 5' primer and a J-beta primer mix. One entry per CDR3 protein results from TCRdb running MiXCR on the 5' RACE reads. Among about 1 million distinct CDR3 sequences, 35% to 50% were seen once, and the ten largest hold about 20%. The sample was blood. The clonotype originates from a woman aged 60-75 years in good health. The rearrangement joins TRBV28 to TRBJ2-1, with 9 bases aligning to TRBD1. CDR3 bases: TGTGCCAGCAGTGGGACCGGGACAGGGAACTACAATGAGCAGTTCTTC. This translates into CASSGTGTGNYNEQFF.